This TCR beta chain was sequenced in a study of T cells in Graves' hyperthyroidism and ophthalmopathy. Study in general: The authors collected peripheral blood at initial diagnosis, before any treatment.

The V and J ends lost 3 bases and 3 bases, in that order; junction bases with no gene match: 7. The CDR3 sequence is 15 residues long. Germline assignment: CDR1 MNHEY and CDR2 SMNVEV (reference sequence). The CDR3 regions of TCR beta were amplified from RNA transcripts. RT-PCR in the first round (using the HTBI primer set) targeted the TCR CDR3. Each CDR3 protein is one row after TCRdb ran MiXCR on the multiplex PCR reads. Of 300,000 to 450,000 distinct CDR3 sequences in the sample, 20% to 25% were seen once. The diagnoses drew upon clinical symptoms, serum thyroxine and TRAb, thyroid ultrasound and orbital computed tomography. 10 ml fresh peripheral blood yielded the PBMCs.

Sequencing was performed on blood. V and J are TRBV27 and TRBJ2-7; 8 nucleotides line up with TRBD2. This clonotype was sampled from a man in his fifties with Graves' hyperthyroidism. In nucleotides, the CDR3 is TGTGCCAGCAGTTTTTCGGGAGGGTTCGACTACGAGCAGTACTTC. This sequence encodes CASSFSGGFDYEQYF.